A selection of T cell receptor beta chains follows, all from one sample in a study of T cells in tuberculosis. Sequenced by immunoSEQ multiplex PCR; TCRdb stores in-frame clones only, minus some. The table shows 80,000 to 100,000 clones, with roughly 93% occurring only once. The sample comprised CD1b-GMM tetramer-negative cells sorted from PBMCs. The receptor set was obtained from an adult woman with latent tuberculosis. CDR3s include the opening cysteine and the closing phenylalanine or tryptophan. D genes are given only for firm matches. Clone size is stated in some rows and not others, as once, few, many or a class when expanded.

TRBV10-1	TRBJ2-7	-	-	CASGGVPYEQYF	TGCGCCAGCGGAGGGGTGCCCTACGAGCAGTACTTC
TRBV18	TRBJ1-2	-	-	CASSPGTYGYTF	TGTGCCAGCTCACCAGGCACCTATGGCTACACCTTC
TRBV5-1	TRBJ2-5	TRBD1	once	CASSLGQGKGQETQYF	TGCGCCAGCAGCTTGGGACAGGGAAAGGGGCAAGAGACCCAGTACTTC
TRBV9	TRBJ2-5	TRBD2	-	CASSVVPSGGAQETQYF	TGTGCCAGCAGCGTAGTCCCAAGCGGGGGGGCTCAAGAGACCCAGTACTTC
TRBV2	TRBJ1-1	-	-	CASSPGGRNTEAFF	TGTGCCAGCAGTCCGGGAGGGAGGAACACTGAAGCTTTCTTT
TRBV14	TRBJ2-5	-	once	CASSLRVQETQYF	TGTGCCAGCAGCCTCAGGGTCCAAGAGACCCAGTACTTC
TRBV19	TRBJ2-1	TRBD2	-	CASSGGAYNEQFF	TGTGCCAGTAGCGGGGGGGCCTACAATGAGCAGTTCTTC
TRBV6-1	TRBJ2-4	TRBD2	-	CASSEAPRGVQYF	TGTGCCAGCAGTGAAGCGCCTCGGGGGGTTCAGTACTTC
TRBV7-9	TRBJ2-6	-	few	CASSLASSGANVLTF	TGTGCCAGCAGCTTGGCATCCTCTGGGGCCAACGTCCTGACTTTC
TRBV7-9	TRBJ1-1	TRBD1	-	CASSHDRAGWAFF	TGTGCCAGCAGCCATGACAGGGCAGGGTGGGCTTTCTTT